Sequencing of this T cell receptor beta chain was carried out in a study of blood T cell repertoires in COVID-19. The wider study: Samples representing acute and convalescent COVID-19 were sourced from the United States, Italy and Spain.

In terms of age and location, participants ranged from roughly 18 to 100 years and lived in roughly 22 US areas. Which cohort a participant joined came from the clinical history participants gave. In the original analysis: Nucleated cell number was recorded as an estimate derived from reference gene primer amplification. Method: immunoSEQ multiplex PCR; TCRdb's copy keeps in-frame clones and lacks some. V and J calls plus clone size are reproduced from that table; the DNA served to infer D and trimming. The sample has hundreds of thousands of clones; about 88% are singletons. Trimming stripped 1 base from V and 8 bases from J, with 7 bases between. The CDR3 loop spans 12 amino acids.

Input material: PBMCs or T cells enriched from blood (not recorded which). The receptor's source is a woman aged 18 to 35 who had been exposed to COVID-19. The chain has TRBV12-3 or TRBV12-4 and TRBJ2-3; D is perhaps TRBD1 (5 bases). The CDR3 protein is CASSLVQGTQYF. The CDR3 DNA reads TGTGCCAGCAGTTTAGTTCAGGGTACGCAGTATTTT.